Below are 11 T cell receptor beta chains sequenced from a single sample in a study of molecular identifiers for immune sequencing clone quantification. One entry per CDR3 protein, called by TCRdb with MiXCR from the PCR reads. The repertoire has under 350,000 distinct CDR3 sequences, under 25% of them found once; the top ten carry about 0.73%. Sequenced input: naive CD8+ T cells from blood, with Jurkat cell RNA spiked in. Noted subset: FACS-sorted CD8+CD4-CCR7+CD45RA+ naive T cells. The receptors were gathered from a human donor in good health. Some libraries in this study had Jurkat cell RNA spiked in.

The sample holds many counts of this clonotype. CDR3 coding DNA: TGCGCCAGCAGCCAATGGGGGTCGGGTACTGAAGCTTTCTTT. Encoded protein: CASSQWGSGTEAFF. The rearrangement links TRBV4-1 to TRBJ1-1, with a possible D match to TRBD1 (5 bases). Germline assignment: CDR1 MGHRA and CDR2 YSYEKL. V was trimmed by 2 bases and J by 5 bases, leaving 12 bases between them. This CDR3 comprises 14 residues.

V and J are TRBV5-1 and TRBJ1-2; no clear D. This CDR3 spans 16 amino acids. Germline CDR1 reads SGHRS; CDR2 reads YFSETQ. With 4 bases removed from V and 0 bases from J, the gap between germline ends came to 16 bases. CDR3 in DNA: TGCGCCAGCAGCACCGTCCCGGGTACAGCTAACTATGGCTACACCTTC. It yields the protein CASSTVPGTANYGYTF.

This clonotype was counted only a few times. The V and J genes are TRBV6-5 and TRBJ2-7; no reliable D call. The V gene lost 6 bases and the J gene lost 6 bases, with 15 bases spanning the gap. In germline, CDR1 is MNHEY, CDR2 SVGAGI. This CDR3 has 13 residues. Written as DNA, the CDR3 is TGTGCCAGCAGCGACGGTGGGGTCGCCGAGCAGTACTTC. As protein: CASSDGGVAEQYF.

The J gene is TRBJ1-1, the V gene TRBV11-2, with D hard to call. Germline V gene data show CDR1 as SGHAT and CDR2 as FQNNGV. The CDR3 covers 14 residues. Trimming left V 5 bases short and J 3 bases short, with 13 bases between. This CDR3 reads CASSPPPGYTEAFF. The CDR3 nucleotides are TGTGCCAGCAGCCCACCCCCCGGGTACACTGAAGCTTTCTTT.

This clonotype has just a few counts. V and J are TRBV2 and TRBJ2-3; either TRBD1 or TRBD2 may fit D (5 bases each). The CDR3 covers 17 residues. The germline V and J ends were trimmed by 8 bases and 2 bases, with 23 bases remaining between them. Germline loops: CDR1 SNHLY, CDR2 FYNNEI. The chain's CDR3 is CASVSKTRDANTDTQYF. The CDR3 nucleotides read TGTGCCAGCGTCTCTAAAACCCGGGACGCCAACACAGATACGCAGTATTTT. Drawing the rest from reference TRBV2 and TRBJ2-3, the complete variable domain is EPEVTQTPSHQVTQMGQEVILRCVPISNHLYFYWYRQILGQKVEFLVSFYNNEISEKSEIFDDQFSVERPDGSNFTLKIRSTKLEDSAMYFCASVSKTRDANTDTQYFGPGTRLTVL.

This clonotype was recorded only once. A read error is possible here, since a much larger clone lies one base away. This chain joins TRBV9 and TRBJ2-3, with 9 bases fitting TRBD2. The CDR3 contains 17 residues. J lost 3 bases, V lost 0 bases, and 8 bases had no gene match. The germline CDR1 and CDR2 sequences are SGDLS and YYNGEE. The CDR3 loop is CASSVGGGGAITDTQYF. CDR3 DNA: TGTGCCAGCAGCGTAGGAGGCGGGGGGGCGATAACAGATACGCAGTATTTT.

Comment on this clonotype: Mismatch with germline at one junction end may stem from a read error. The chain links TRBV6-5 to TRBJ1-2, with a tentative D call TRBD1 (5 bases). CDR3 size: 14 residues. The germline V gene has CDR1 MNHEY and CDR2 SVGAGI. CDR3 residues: CANSPYRDGGGYTF. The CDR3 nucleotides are TGTGCCAACAGTCCCTACCGGGACGGAGGGGGCTACACCTTC.

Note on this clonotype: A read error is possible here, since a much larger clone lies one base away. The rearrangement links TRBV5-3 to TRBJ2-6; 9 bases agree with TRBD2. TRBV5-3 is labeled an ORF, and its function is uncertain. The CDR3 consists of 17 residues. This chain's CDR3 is CASSLSGGGSGADVLTF. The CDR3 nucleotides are TGTGCCAGCAGCCTTAGCGGGGGCGGGTCTGGGGCCGACGTCCTGACTTTC.

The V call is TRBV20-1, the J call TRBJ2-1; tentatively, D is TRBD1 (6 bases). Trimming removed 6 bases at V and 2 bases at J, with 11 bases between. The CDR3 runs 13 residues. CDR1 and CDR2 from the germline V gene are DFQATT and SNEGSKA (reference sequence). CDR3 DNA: TGCAGTGCCCACAGGGAGACCTACAATGAGCAGTTCTTC. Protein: CSAHRETYNEQFF.

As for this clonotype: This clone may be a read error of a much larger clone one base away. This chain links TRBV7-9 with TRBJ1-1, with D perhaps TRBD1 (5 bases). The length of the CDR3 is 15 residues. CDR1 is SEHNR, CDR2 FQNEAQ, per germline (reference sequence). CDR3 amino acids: CAGSLGLGVNTEAFF. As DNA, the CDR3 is TGTGCCGGCAGCTTAGGTCTGGGGGTTAACACTGAAGCTTTCTTT.

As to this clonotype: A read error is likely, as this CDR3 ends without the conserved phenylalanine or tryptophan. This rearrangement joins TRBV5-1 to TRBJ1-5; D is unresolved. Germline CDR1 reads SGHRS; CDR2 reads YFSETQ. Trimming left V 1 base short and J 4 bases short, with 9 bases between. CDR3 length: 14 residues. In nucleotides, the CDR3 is TGCGCCAGCAGCTTGACTGGCCGTAATCAGCCCCAGCATCTT. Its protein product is CASSLTGRNQPQHL.